These 8 T cell receptor beta chains came from one sample sequenced in a study of T cells in tumors and immune-related adverse events. Assay used: immunoSEQ multiplex PCR; TCRdb lists only in-frame clones, some missing. The sample has roughly 20,000 clones, about 90% seen once. This sample comprised lymph node tissue, obtained from a patient treated with anti-PD-1 therapy. The receptors stem from a female donor with metastatic renal cell carcinoma.

This chain joins TRBV27 and TRBJ2-1, with 11 bases lining up with TRBD2. The V and J ends lost 6 bases and 0 bases, in that order; junction bases with no gene match: 13. The CDR3 is 19 residues long. Germline V lookup: CDR1 MNHEY, CDR2 SMNVEV (reference sequence). CDR3: CASRPSTSGAVSSYNEQFF. Written as DNA, the CDR3 is TGTGCCAGCAGGCCATCGACTAGCGGGGCCGTAAGCTCCTACAATGAGCAGTTCTTC.

CDR3 protein: CASSWAANTEAFF. CDR3 coding DNA: TGTGCCAGCAGCTGGGCAGCGAACACTGAAGCTTTCTTT. The rearrangement joins TRBV11-3 to TRBJ1-1; no reliable D call. The CDR3 sequence is 13 residues long. Deletions cut 4 bases from V and 1 base from J, with 7 bases between. The germline V gene has CDR1 SGHNT and CDR2 YENEEA.

The chain is built from TRBV18 and TRBJ1-5; 8 bases match TRBD1. V lost 6 bases, J lost 5 bases, and 6 bases stayed unmatched. The CDR3 length is 14 residues. Germline CDR1 and CDR2: KGHSH and LQKENI. The CDR3 DNA reads as TGTGCCAGCTCCTCAACAGGGGGGCATCAGCCCCAGCATTTT. Translated, it gives CASSSTGGHQPQHF.

This chain uses TRBV4-1 with TRBJ2-3; the match to TRBD2 covers 9 bases. The CDR3 length is 17 residues. Trimming removed 0 bases from V and 4 bases from J; junction bases left unmatched: 8. CDR1 is MGHRA, CDR2 YSYEKL, per germline. In DNA form, the CDR3 reads TGCGCCAGCAGCCAAGACGCTGCGGGGGGGCTGGCAGATACGCAGTATTTT. Translating it yields CASSQDAAGGLADTQYF.

The V and J genes are TRBV6-1 and TRBJ2-7; D is perhaps TRBD1 (5 bases). CDR3 size: 14 residues. With 7 bases removed from V and 1 base from J, the gap between germline ends came to 14 bases. Germline CDR1 is MNHNS and CDR2 is SASEGT. CDR3 in amino acids: CASMTDILSYEQYF. In nucleotides, the CDR3 is TGTGCCAGCATGACGGACATCCTATCCTACGAGCAGTACTTC.

The V call is TRBV5-1, the J call TRBJ2-7; TRBD2 is a possible D gene (6 bases). Trimming removed 1 base at V and 4 bases at J, with 12 bases between. Germline-derived CDR1 and CDR2 are SGHRS and YFSETQ. This CDR3 spans 14 amino acids. CDR3 coding DNA: TGCGCCAGCAGCTTGTCGGGGGATGGTTACGAGCAGTACTTC. It translates to CASSLSGDGYEQYF.

This sequence joins TRBV5-1 and TRBJ2-3; D unclear. The CDR3 has 14 amino acids. Between the trimmed V and J ends, which lost 1 base and 5 bases, there was a span of 11 bases. CDR1 and CDR2 from the germline V gene are SGHRS and YFSETQ. The CDR3: CASSLYSPKDTQYF. DNA of the CDR3: TGCGCCAGCAGCTTGTATAGCCCAAAAGATACGCAGTATTTT. The variable domain in full, with the rest retrieved from reference TRBV5-1 and TRBJ2-3, is KAGVTQTPRYLIKTRGQQVTLSCSPISGHRSVSWYQQTPGQGLQFLFEYFSETQRNKGNFPGRFSGRQFSNSRSEMNVSTLELGDSALYLCASSLYSPKDTQYFGPGTRLTVL.

The chain carries TRBV18 and TRBJ2-3; 8 bases map to TRBD1. The CDR3 spans 14 residues. Germline V gene lookup returns CDR1 KGHSH and CDR2 LQKENI. Trimming cost V 6 bases and J 2 bases; bases outside gene matches: 4. CDR3 coding DNA: TGTGCCAGCTCGGGACAGGCCTTCACAGATACGCAGTATTTT. Its protein product is CASSGQAFTDTQYF. The full variable domain, in which reference TRBV18 and TRBJ2-3 provide the parts outside the CDR3, is NAGVMQNPRHLVRRRGQEARLRCSPMKGHSHVYWYRQLPEEGLKFMVYLQKENIIDESGMPKERFSAEFPKEGPSILRIQQVVRGDSAAYFCASSGQAFTDTQYFGPGTRLTVL.